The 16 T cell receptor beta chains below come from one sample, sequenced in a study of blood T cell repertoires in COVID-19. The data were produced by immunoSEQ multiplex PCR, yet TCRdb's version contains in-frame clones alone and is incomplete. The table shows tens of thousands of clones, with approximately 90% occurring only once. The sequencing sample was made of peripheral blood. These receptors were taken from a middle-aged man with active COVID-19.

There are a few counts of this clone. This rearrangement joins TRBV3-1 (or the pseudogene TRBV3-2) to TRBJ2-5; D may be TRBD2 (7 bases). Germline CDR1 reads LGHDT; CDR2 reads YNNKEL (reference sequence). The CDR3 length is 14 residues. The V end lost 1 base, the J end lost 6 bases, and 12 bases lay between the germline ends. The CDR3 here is CASSQGRGRKTQYF. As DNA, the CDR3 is TGTGCCAGCAGCCAAGGGCGGGGGCGGAAGACCCAGTACTTC.

The CDR3 loop is CASSQVPRDTQYF. CDR3 in DNA: TGCGCCAGCAGCCAAGTTCCTAGGGATACGCAGTATTTT. The chain combines TRBV4-1 with TRBJ2-3; D not resolved. The CDR3 is 13 amino acids. The V gene's germline CDR1 is MGHRA and CDR2 YSYEKL. V was shortened by 1 base and J by 6 bases, with 8 bases between the two germline ends.

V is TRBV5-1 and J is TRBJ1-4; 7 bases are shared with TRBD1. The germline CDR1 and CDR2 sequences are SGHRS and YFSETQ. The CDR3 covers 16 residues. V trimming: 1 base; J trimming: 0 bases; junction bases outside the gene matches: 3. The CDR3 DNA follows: TGCGCCAGCAGCTTGTCCGGGACAGCAACTAATGAAAAACTGTTTTTT. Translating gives CASSLSGTATNEKLFF.

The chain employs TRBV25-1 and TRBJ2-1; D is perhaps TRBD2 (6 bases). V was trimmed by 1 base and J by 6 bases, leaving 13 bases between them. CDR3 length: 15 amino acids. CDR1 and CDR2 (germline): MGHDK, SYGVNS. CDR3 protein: CASSESGDGPNEQFF. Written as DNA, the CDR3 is TGTGCCAGCAGTGAATCGGGGGACGGCCCCAATGAGCAGTTCTTC.

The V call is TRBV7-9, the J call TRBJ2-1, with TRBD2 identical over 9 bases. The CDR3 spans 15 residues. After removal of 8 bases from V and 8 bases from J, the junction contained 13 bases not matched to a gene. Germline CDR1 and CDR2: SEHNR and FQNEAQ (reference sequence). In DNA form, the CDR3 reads TGTGCCAGCGAGGACGGGGCTAGCGGGGACGATGAGCAGTTCTTC. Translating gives CASEDGASGDDEQFF.

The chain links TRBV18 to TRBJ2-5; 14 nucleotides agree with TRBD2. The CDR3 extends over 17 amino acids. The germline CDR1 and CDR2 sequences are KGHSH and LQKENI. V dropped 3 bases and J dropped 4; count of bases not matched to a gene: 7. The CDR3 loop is CASSPATSGGAGETQYF. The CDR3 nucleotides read TGTGCCAGCTCACCTGCGACTAGCGGGGGGGCCGGAGAGACCCAGTACTTC.

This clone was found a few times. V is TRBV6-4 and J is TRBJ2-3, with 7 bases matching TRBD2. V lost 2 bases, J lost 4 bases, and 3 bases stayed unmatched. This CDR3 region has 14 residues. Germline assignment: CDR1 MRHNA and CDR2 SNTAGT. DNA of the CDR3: TGTGCCAGCAGTGACGCGGGAGCCTCAGATACGCAGTATTTT. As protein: CASSDAGASDTQYF.

CDR3 DNA: TGTGCCAGCAGTTACGGCAGCACAGATACGCAGTATTTT. Its protein product is CASSYGSTDTQYF. The V call is TRBV6-5, the J call TRBJ2-3, with D uncertain. Germline V gene data show CDR1 as MNHEY and CDR2 as SVGAGI. The V and J ends lost 2 bases and 0 bases respectively, with 3 bases between them. There are 13 residues in the CDR3.

CDR3: CASSQVGGYNSPLHF. For the CDR3, the DNA is TGTGCCAGCAGCCAAGTAGGGGGCTATAATTCACCCCTCCACTTT. The chain combines TRBV3-1 (or the pseudogene TRBV3-2) with TRBJ1-6, with D perhaps TRBD1 (6 bases). The CDR3 spans 15 residues. CDR1 and CDR2 (germline): LGHDT, YNNKEL (reference sequence). Trimming shortened V by 1 base and J by 3 bases, and 7 bases separated the two germline ends.

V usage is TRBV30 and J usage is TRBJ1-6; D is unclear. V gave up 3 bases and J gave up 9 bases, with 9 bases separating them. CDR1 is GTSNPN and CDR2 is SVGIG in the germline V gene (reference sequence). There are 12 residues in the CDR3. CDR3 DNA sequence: TGTGCCTGGAGCCGATCAGTTTCACCCCTCCACTTT. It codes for CAWSRSVSPLHF. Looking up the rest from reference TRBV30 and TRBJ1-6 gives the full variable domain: SQTIHQWPATLVQPVGSPLSLECTVEGTSNPNLYWYRQAAGRGLQLLFYSVGIGQISSEVPQNLSASRPQDRQFILSSKKLLLSDSGFYLCAWSRSVSPLHFGNGTRLTVT.

The CDR3: CASSPPQDGLYTEAFF. The CDR3, as DNA: TGTGCCAGCAGCCCCCCGCAGGACGGACTCTACACTGAAGCTTTCTTT. The rearrangement links TRBV7-6 to TRBJ1-1; D is unclear. V lost 5 bases and J 3 bases, leaving 19 bases between the germline ends. CDR3 length equals 16 residues. Germline-derived CDR1 and CDR2 are SGHVS and FNYEAQ.

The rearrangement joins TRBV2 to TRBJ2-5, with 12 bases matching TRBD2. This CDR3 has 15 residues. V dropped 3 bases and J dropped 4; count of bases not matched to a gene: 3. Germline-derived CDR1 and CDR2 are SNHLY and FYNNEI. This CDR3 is CASSDPTSGRETQYF. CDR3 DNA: TGTGCCAGCAGTGACCCGACTAGCGGGAGAGAGACCCAGTACTTC.

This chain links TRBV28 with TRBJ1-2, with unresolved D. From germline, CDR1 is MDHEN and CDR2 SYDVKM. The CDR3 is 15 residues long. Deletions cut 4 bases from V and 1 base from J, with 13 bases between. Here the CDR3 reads CASSSPGYLNYGYTF. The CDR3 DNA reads TGTGCCAGCAGTTCCCCAGGCTATCTTAACTATGGCTACACCTTC.

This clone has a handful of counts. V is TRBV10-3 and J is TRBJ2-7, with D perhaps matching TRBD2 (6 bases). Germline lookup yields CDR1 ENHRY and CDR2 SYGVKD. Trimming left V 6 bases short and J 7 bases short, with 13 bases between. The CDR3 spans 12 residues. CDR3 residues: CAISRLSGEQYF. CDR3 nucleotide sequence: TGTGCCATCAGCAGACTCAGCGGGGAGCAGTACTTC.

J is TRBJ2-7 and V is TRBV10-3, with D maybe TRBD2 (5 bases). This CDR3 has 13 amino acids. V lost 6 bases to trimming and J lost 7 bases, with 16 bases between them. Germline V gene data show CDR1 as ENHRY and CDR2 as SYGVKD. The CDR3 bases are TGTGCCATCAGCGGGCCCCACCGAGGGGAGCAGTACTTC. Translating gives CAISGPHRGEQYF.

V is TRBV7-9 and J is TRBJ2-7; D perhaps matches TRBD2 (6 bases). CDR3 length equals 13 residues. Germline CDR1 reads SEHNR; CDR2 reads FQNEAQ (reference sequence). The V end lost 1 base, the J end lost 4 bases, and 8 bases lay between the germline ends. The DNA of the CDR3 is TGTGCCAGCAGCTTAGAGGCGGGGTACGAGCAGTACTTC. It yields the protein CASSLEAGYEQYF.